This T cell receptor (beta chain) was retrieved from a study of blood T cell repertoires in COVID-19. Participants spanned ages roughly 18 to 95 years and resided in about 25 US areas. Measured with immunoSEQ multiplex PCR; TCRdb has only the in-frame clones, and not every one. The table includes 290,000 or so clones, 90% detected once. Germline assignment: CDR1 MNHEY and CDR2 SMNVEV (reference sequence). The ends were cut back, 0 bases at V and 2 bases at J, with 5 bases in the middle. The CDR3 extends over 13 amino acids. The source of this sequence is a woman under 30 with acute COVID-19. The sample consisted of PBMCs or T cells enriched from blood (not recorded which). The gene calls are TRBV27 and TRBJ2-7; D gene ambiguous. This CDR3 reads CASSLSRTYEQYF. CDR3 coding DNA: TGTGCCAGCAGTTTATCGAGGACCTACGAGCAGTACTTC.